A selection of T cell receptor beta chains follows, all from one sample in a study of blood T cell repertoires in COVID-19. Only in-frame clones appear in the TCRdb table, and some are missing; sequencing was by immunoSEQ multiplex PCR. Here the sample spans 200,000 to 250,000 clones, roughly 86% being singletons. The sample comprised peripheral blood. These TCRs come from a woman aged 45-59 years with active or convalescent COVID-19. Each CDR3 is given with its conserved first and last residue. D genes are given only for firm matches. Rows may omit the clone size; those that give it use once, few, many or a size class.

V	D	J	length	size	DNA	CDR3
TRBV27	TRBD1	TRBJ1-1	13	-	TGTGCCAGCAGTTTATCGGGGACAGTTGAAGCTTTCTTT	CASSLSGTVEAFF
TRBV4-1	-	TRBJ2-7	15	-	TGCGCCAGCAGCCTTGAACTAGTTCCCTCCTACGAGCAGTACTTC	CASSLELVPSYEQYF
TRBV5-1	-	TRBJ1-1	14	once	TGCGCCAGCAGCTTGACCCGGTTGAACACTGAAGCTTTCTTT	CASSLTRLNTEAFF
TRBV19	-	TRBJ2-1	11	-	TGTGCCAGTATAGGAGGGTACGAGCAGTTCTTC	CASIGGYEQFF
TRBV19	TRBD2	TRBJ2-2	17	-	TGTGCCAGTAGTATCCTAGCGGGGGGGAAAAACACCGGGGAGCTGTTTTTT	CASSILAGGKNTGELFF
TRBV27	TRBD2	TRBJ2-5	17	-	TGTGCCAGCAGTTTCGGGCAGGCCGGGACTACCTATGAGACCCAGTACTTC	CASSFGQAGTTYETQYF
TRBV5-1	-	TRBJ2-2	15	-	TGCGCCAGCAGCGTGCAGGGGTTAAACACCGGGGAGCTGTTTTTT	CASSVQGLNTGELFF
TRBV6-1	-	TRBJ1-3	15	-	TGTGCCAGCAGTGAAGGGACCTACGTAGGGGACACCATATATTTT	CASSEGTYVGDTIYF
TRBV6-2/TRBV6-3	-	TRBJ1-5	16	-	TGTGCCAGCAGCCCGCGGGGGGAGGGTAGCAATCAGCCCCAGCATTTT	CASSPRGEGSNQPQHF
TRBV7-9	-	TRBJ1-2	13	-	TGTGCCAGCAGCTTAGGCGGATCCTATGGCTACACCTTC	CASSLGGSYGYTF
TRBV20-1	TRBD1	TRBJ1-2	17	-	TGCAGTGCTAGTGACCCGTTTGGGGGGACAGCCCCGATAGGCTACACCTTC	CSASDPFGGTAPIGYTF
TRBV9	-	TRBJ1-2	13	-	TGTGCCAGCAGCTCCCGGGACACCTATGGCTACACCTTC	CASSSRDTYGYTF
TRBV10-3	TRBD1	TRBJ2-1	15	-	TGTGCCATCAGTGCCCAGGGGGAGATCGGCAATGAGCAGTTCTTC	CAISAQGEIGNEQFF
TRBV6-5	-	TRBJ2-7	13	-	TGTGCCAGCAAATTACAAGGAGCCTACGAGCAGTACTTC	CASKLQGAYEQYF
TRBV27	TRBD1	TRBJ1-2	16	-	TGTGCCAGCAGTTTCCGGACAGGGGGGACTAACTATGGCTACACCTTC	CASSFRTGGTNYGYTF
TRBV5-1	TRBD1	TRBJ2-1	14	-	TGCGCCAGCAGACCGGGACAGACATACAATGAGCAGTTCTTC	CASRPGQTYNEQFF
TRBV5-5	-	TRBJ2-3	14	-	TGTGCCAGCAGCTTTCCGAGAGGTGCAGATACGCAGTATTTT	CASSFPRGADTQYF
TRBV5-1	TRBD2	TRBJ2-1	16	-	TGCGCCAGCAGCCTTCCATCTAGCGGGAGGGCGAATGAGCAGTTCTTC	CASSLPSSGRANEQFF
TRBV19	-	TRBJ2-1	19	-	TGTGCCACCGGGAGGGGCCTCAGGGGGGGACAAAGCTCCTACAATGAGCAGTTCTTC	CATGRGLRGGQSSYNEQFF
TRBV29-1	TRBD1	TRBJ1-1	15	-	TGCAGCGTTGAAGATAGAGACAGGGCAGGCACTGAAGCTTTCTTT	CSVEDRDRAGTEAFF
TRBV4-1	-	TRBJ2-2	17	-	TGCGCCAGCAGCCAAGAAGGGGGAGGGTGGAACACCGGGGAGCTGTTTTTT	CASSQEGGGWNTGELFF
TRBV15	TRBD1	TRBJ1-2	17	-	TGTGCCACCAGCTCGGCAGGGGGCGCAGCGACTGACTATGGCTACACCTTC	CATSSAGGAATDYGYTF
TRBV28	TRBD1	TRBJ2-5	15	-	TGTGCCAGCAGTCAGACAGGGGGCGAAAGAGAGACCCAGTACTTC	CASSQTGGERETQYF
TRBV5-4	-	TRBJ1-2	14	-	TGTGCCAGCAGCCCTGGTCAGGGGAACTATGGCTACACCTTC	CASSPGQGNYGYTF
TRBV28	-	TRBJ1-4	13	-	TGTGCCAGCAGTATTATACAGGGCCGAAAACTGTTTTTT	CASSIIQGRKLFF
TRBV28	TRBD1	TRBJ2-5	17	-	TGTGCCAGCAGTTTAGCTGGCGGACAGGGCGGATGGGAGACCCAGTACTTC	CASSLAGGQGGWETQYF
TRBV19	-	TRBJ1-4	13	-	TGTGCCAGTAGTGACAGGAGTAATGAAAAACTGTTTTTT	CASSDRSNEKLFF
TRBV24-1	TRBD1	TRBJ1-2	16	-	TGTGCCACCAGTGATCGGACAGGGGGCGGTCACTATGGCTACACCTTC	CATSDRTGGGHYGYTF
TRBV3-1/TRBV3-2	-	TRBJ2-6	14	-	TGTGCCAGCATGTCAGGGACTGGGGCCAACGTCCTGACTTTC	CASMSGTGANVLTF
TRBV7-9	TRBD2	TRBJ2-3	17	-	TGTGCCAGCAGCTTAGGGACTAGCGGGGGGCACACAGATACGCAGTATTTT	CASSLGTSGGHTDTQYF
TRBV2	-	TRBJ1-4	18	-	TGTGCCAGCAGCGGACTGCAGGGGAACATAGGGACTAATGAAAAACTGTTTTTT	CASSGLQGNIGTNEKLFF
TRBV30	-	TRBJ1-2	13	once	TGTGCCTGGAGTGTAGCGGGGGGCTATGGCTACACCTTC	CAWSVAGGYGYTF
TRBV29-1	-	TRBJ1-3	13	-	TGCAGCGTGTCCCCTCGCTCTGGAAACACCATATATTTT	CSVSPRSGNTIYF
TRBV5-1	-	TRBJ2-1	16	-	TGCGCCAGCAGCTTGCCCAGGACACCTAGTTCGGTAGAGCAGTTCTTC	CASSLPRTPSSVEQFF
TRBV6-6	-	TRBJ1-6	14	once	TGTGCCAGCGACAGAGACCCGTATAATTCACCCCTCCACTTT	CASDRDPYNSPLHF
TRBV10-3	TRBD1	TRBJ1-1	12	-	TGTGCCATCAGTGAAGAGGGGGCAAAAGCTTTCTTT	CAISEEGAKAFF
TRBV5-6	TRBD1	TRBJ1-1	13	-	TGTGCCAGCAGCTCTACAGGGGGCAGGATCTCTTTCTTT	CASSSTGGRISFF
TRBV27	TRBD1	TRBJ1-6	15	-	TGTGCCAGCAGTACGGGACAGGGCGTCGGGTCACCCCTCCACTTT	CASSTGQGVGSPLHF
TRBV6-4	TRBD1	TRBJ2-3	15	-	TGTGCCAGCAGTGCGGGGACAGCTAGCACAGATACGCAGTATTTT	CASSAGTASTDTQYF
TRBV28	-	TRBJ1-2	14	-	TGTGCCAGCAGTTTCTCCCGACGGGTCTATGGCTACACCTTC	CASSFSRRVYGYTF
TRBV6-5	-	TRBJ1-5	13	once	TGTGCCTCTAGAGGGGGAGGCAATCAGCCCCAGCATTTT	CASRGGGNQPQHF
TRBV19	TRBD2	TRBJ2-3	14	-	TGTGCCAGTAGTAACCTAGCGGGGTCAGATACGCAGTATTTT	CASSNLAGSDTQYF
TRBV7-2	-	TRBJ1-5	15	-	TGTGCCAGCAGCTTAATTGGCGGGAATGTTGAGCCCCAGCATTTT	CASSLIGGNVEPQHF
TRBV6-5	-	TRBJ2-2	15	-	TGTGCCAGCAGCCAAGGGGCGGCGAACACCGGGGAGCTGTTTTTT	CASSQGAANTGELFF
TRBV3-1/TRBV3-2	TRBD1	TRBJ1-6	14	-	TGTGCCAGCAGCGGCCGACAGGGGGGCTCACCCCTCCACTTT	CASSGRQGGSPLHF
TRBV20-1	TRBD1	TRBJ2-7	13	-	TGCAGTGCTAGTTCGGGACAGGGCTACGAGCAGTACTTC	CSASSGQGYEQYF
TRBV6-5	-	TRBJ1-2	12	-	TGTGCCAGCACCGGCCTAGCTCTAGGCTACACCTTC	CASTGLALGYTF
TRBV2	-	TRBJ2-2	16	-	TGTGCCAGCAGCTCAACCCCAAATTGGCGGACCGGGGAGCTGTTTTTT	CASSSTPNWRTGELFF
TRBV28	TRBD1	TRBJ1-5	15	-	TGTGCCAGCAGTGGGGGGGGACAGGGCGTACAGCCCCAGCATTTT	CASSGGGQGVQPQHF
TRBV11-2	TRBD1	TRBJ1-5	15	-	TGTGCCAGCAGCCCAACTGGTAGGGGGCATCAGCCCCAGCATTTT	CASSPTGRGHQPQHF
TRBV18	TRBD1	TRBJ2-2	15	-	TGTGCCAGCACAACGAGGGGGCCGACCACCGGGGAGCTGTTTTTT	CASTTRGPTTGELFF
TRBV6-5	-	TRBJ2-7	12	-	TGTGCCAGCAGCCAAAGGGGCCACGAGCAGTACTTC	CASSQRGHEQYF
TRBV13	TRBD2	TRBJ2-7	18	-	TGTGCCAGCAGCTTAGGTTCTAGCGGGAGACTTGACACCTACGAGCAGTACTTC	CASSLGSSGRLDTYEQYF
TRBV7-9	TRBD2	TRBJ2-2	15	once	TGTGCCAGCAGGCTACTAGCGGGATCCACCGGGGAGCTGTTTTTT	CASRLLAGSTGELFF